The clone carrying this TCR beta chain appeared many times. Its antigen is unknown. The data were taken from a study of T-cell reconstitution after alpha-beta-depleted transplantation in children. The study's findings and limits: From newly produced T cells came most of the T-cell counts and diversity one year after transplant. Some patients' high day-60 TCRbeta diversity was attributed to recipient cells surviving conditioning. Reportedly, roughly two months post-transplant, alpha-beta T cells arose from several hundred expanded graft clones.

TCRbeta library construction was performed incorporating unique molecular identifiers. Via MiXCR, TCRdb re-called the PCR reads, giving one row per CDR3 protein. The repertoire holds around 700,000 distinct CDR3 sequences, with around 14% as singletons. Germline CDR1 reads DFQATT; CDR2 reads SNEGSKA (reference sequence). The CDR3 runs 15 residues. With 3 bases removed from V and 1 base from J, the gap between germline ends came to 14 bases. The chain recombines TRBV20-1 with TRBJ2-3; either TRBD1 or TRBD2 may supply D (5 bases each). The receptor was derived from a girl between 2 and 10 years old with congenital amegakaryocytic thrombocytopenia, due to receive a stem cell transplant. The sequencing used PBMCs, collected before TCRalphabeta/CD19-depleted stem cell transplant. The CDR3 protein is CSASPEGWGTDTQYF. Here the CDR3 DNA reads TGCAGTGCTAGCCCCGAGGGGTGGGGCACAGATACGCAGTATTTT.